The clone carrying this TCR beta chain was observed once. Participants had their cohort set by participant-reported clinical history. V was cut by 0 bases and J by 7 bases, with 11 bases left in between. This CDR3 has 14 residues. The germline V gene encodes CDR1 LGHDT and CDR2 YNNKEL (reference sequence). The data derive from a study of blood T cell repertoires in COVID-19. Study at large: Whether acute or convalescent, the COVID-19 samples came from the United States, Italy and Spain.

In the original workflow: Amplification from reference gene primers served as the basis for estimated nucleated cell counts. Assay: immunoSEQ multiplex PCR; the TCRdb copy retains only in-frame clones and omits some. V, J and clone size are taken as reported in that table, and D and trimming were inferred from the DNA itself. This table has 250,000 or so clones, around nine tenths appearing once. This sequence originates from a woman between 25 and 40 years old who had been exposed to COVID-19. The genes are TRBV3-1 (or the pseudogene TRBV3-2) and TRBJ2-3; D unresolved. Sequencing used PBMCs or T cells enriched from blood (not recorded which). The CDR3 region has the DNA TGTGCCAGCAGCCAAGATATAATAGCCTATACGCAGTATTTT. Its translation is CASSQDIIAYTQYF.